Many counts were recorded for the clone carrying this T cell receptor (beta chain). Time point indicated: newly diagnosed GD, antithyroid drugs for less than 3 months. Extracted PBMC RNA gave rise to the TCR library. The sample is drawn from a study of regulatory T cells in long-lasting Graves disease. Study background: The study enrolled newly diagnosed Graves' patients on antithyroid drugs under 3 months.

V was clipped by 6 bases and J by 6 bases, with 9 bases between them. Germline values: CDR1 PRHDT, CDR2 FYEKMQ (reference sequence). This CDR3 comprises 11 residues. Construction of the TCR beta libraries employed iRepertoire HTBI primers in conjunction with Arm-PCR of CDR3 regions. TCRdb called the multiplex PCR reads again in MiXCR, with one record for every CDR3 protein. Found here are about 500,000 distinct CDR3 sequences, 12% of them singletons; the top ten hold roughly 8.2%. This sample also appeared in a second study, on T cells in Graves' hyperthyroidism and ophthalmopathy. That report notes: A set of HTBI primers served as the primers for a first-round RT-PCR of the TCR CDR3.

The chain joins TRBV13 to TRBJ2-7; TRBD1 or TRBD2 may be the D gene (6 bases each). Sequenced here: peripheral blood mononuclear cells (PBMCs), sampled at new diagnosis, from a patient treated with antithyroid drugs. The receptor was derived from a woman younger than 45 with Graves disease. DNA for the CDR3: TGTGCCAGCAGAGAGGGGGGCGAGCAGTACTTC. This sequence encodes CASREGGEQYF.